A single sample is the source of the 4 T cell receptor beta chains below, sequenced in a study of cytomegalovirus exposure and HLA in healthy donors. The study ran its PCR with 60 Vbeta and 13 Jbeta primers. Measured with immunoSEQ multiplex PCR; TCRdb has only the in-frame clones, and not every one. This repertoire shows 210,000 or so clones, 75% to 80% found once; its top ten account for about 1.8%. The specimen was PBMCs. All receptors derive from a man in his late teens or twenties in good health and CMV-seronegative.

The CDR3 DNA reads TGTGCCAGCAGTGGGGAACAGGGGCCCTATGGCTACACCTTC. Protein: CASSGEQGPYGYTF. The chain uses TRBV6-5 and TRBJ1-2, with TRBD1 identical over 7 bases. Germline CDR1 is MNHEY and CDR2 is SVGAGI. V shed 5 bases and J 4 bases; nucleotides not matched to a gene: 7. The CDR3 is 14 amino acids.

The chain uses TRBV5-1 and TRBJ1-1; maybe TRBD1 (6 bases). This CDR3 is 14 amino acids long. V shed 0 bases and J shed 5 bases, with 11 bases lying between them. Per germline, CDR1 SGHRS and CDR2 YFSETQ. The CDR3 bases are TGCGCCAGCAGCTTGGGGCAGGGGAAAACTGAAGCTTTCTTT. Protein sequence: CASSLGQGKTEAFF.

This rearrangement joins TRBV5-1 to TRBJ1-3; D is ambiguous. The V gene lost 4 bases and the J gene lost 2 bases, with 7 bases spanning the gap. The CDR3 has 13 residues. Looked up from germline, CDR1 is SGHRS and CDR2 is YFSETQ. The chain's CDR3 is CASSATPGNTIYF. CDR3 nucleotides: TGCGCCAGCAGCGCTACTCCTGGAAACACCATATATTTT. Based on the CDR3 plus reference TRBV5-1 and TRBJ1-3, the full variable domain is KAGVTQTPRYLIKTRGQQVTLSCSPISGHRSVSWYQQTPGQGLQFLFEYFSETQRNKGNFPGRFSGRQFSNSRSEMNVSTLELGDSALYLCASSATPGNTIYFGEGSWLTVV.

The CDR3 loop is CASSLGYSSTDTQYF. CDR3 DNA: TGTGCCAGCAGCTTGGGCTACTCTAGCACAGATACGCAGTATTTT. The chain employs TRBV7-2 and TRBJ2-3, with unresolved D. V lost 3 bases and J 0 bases, leaving 10 bases between the germline ends. Germline V gene data show CDR1 as SGHTA and CDR2 as FQGNSA. The CDR3 length is 15 residues.